This TCR beta chain comes out of a study of T cell repertoires in cytomegalovirus infection. Study background: Evidence of both CMV infection and a matching HLA type came from public TCR beta signatures.

CDR1 is SGHAT and CDR2 is FQDESV in the germline V gene (reference sequence). After removal of 5 bases from V and 2 bases from J, the junction contained 11 bases not matched to a gene. This CDR3 is 16 amino acids long. The sample holds a few counts of this clonotype. The target antigen is unknown. General study findings and limits: CMV-specific TCR beta clonotypes restricted by HLA-C were the ones dominating the ex vivo response.

MiXCR, run by TCRdb on the reads, gives a single entry per CDR3 protein. The sample carries fewer than 300,000 distinct CDR3 sequences, about 26% recorded once. The sequence derives from a human donor in good health (CMV status not recorded). Some clones in this sample may be carry-over from other donors' samples. The chain couples TRBV11-1 to TRBJ2-5, with 7 bases identical to TRBD2. Material: PBMCs. The CDR3 is CASSPTGRAGQETQYF. The CDR3 nucleotides read TGTGCCAGCAGCCCCACCGGCCGAGCGGGGCAAGAGACCCAGTACTTC.